Listed below are T cell receptor beta chains from one sample, sequenced in a study of blood T cell repertoires in COVID-19. Assay: immunoSEQ multiplex PCR; the TCRdb copy retains only in-frame clones and omits some. In the table there are some 58,000 clones, approximately 78% of which are singletons. The material sequenced was peripheral blood. Receptors were obtained from a man aged 60 to 75 with COVID-19, enrolled during active disease. The CDR3 runs from the conserved cysteine through the conserved F or W. A D gene is named only where the DNA matches it firmly. Expanded clones are given a class, and other clones once, few, many or no size at all.

>TRBD2|TRBV11-2|TRBJ2-5|-
CASSPGLRETQYF
TGTGCCAGCAGCCCGGGACTAAGGGAGACCCAGTACTTC
>-|TRBV6-2/TRBV6-3|TRBJ1-5|-
CASSYSVTGKDQPQHF
TGTGCCAGCAGTTACTCAGTAACAGGGAAAGATCAGCCCCAGCATTTT
>TRBD1|TRBV9|TRBJ2-1|-
CASSVGTGTGVEQFF
TGTGCCAGCAGCGTAGGGACAGGGACTGGAGTAGAGCAGTTCTTC
>-|TRBV10-3|TRBJ2-7|-
CAISDSWRGATYEQYF
TGTGCCATCAGTGACTCTTGGAGGGGAGCCACCTACGAGCAGTACTTC
>TRBD2|TRBV3-1/TRBV3-2|TRBJ2-3|-
CASSQSTSGGADTQYF
TGTGCCAGCAGCCAAAGTACTAGCGGGGGGGCGGATACGCAGTATTTT
>TRBD1|TRBV7-8|TRBJ1-6|-
CASSSTSGTGNHNSPLHF
TGTGCCAGCAGCTCCACCAGCGGGACAGGGAATCATAATTCACCCCTCCACTTT
>-|TRBV7-9|TRBJ1-1|-
CASSYTAATGEAFF
TGTGCCAGCAGCTATACGGCGGCTACTGGTGAAGCTTTCTTT
>TRBD1|TRBV5-1|TRBJ1-2|few
CASSLDTSRRGQGYTF
TGCGCCAGCAGCTTGGACACATCCCGGAGGGGGCAAGGCTACACCTTC
>-|TRBV4-2|TRBJ2-1|-
CASSPRTGPNEQFF
TGTGCCAGCAGCCCGAGGACTGGACCCAATGAGCAGTTCTTC
>-|TRBV18|TRBJ2-7|few
CASSPASRGYEQYF
TGTGCCAGCTCACCCGCGAGCAGGGGATACGAGCAGTACTTC
>TRBD2|TRBV29-1|TRBJ2-7|-
CSVHPSGTRGEYF
TGCAGCGTCCACCCTAGCGGTACACGGGGGGAGTACTTC
>TRBD2|TRBV5-1|TRBJ2-3|-
CASSLLAAVAGFGGASDTQYF
TGCGCCAGCAGCTTGTTGGCCGCCGTGGCAGGGTTCGGGGGGGCCTCAGATACGCAGTATTTT
>TRBD1|TRBV12-3/TRBV12-4|TRBJ1-1|-
CASSLTGETEAFF
TGTGCCAGCAGTTTGACAGGGGAAACTGAAGCTTTCTTT
>-|TRBV5-4|TRBJ2-7|-
CASSLDGYEQYF
TGTGCCAGCAGCTTGGACGGGTACGAGCAGTACTTC
>TRBD1|TRBV27|TRBJ2-7|-
CASRLQGVGLYEQYF
TGTGCCAGCAGGTTACAGGGGGTAGGCCTCTACGAGCAGTACTTC
>TRBD2|TRBV27|TRBJ2-2|-
CASSLLAGGGTGELFF
TGTGCCAGCAGTTTACTGGCGGGAGGAGGAACCGGGGAGCTGTTTTTT
>TRBD2|TRBV15|TRBJ2-1|-
CATSRMSAGAYNEQFF
TGTGCCACCAGCAGAATGTCGGCGGGGGCCTACAATGAGCAGTTCTTC
>-|TRBV3-1/TRBV3-2|TRBJ2-3|-
CASSQDTRTGTQYF
TGTGCCAGCAGCCAAGACACTAGGACGGGTACGCAGTATTTT
>TRBD2|TRBV7-9|TRBJ2-1|-
CASSLAGGPGLFF
TGTGCCAGCAGCTTAGCGGGAGGGCCTGGACTGTTCTTC
>-|TRBV4-1|TRBJ2-3|-
CASSQEYRAAQYF
TGCGCCAGCAGCCAAGAATACAGGGCTGCGCAGTATTTT
>TRBD1|TRBV2|TRBJ1-1|once
CASTRQGSEAFF
TGTGCCAGCACCCGACAGGGGTCTGAAGCTTTCTTT
>TRBD1|TRBV10-3|TRBJ2-7|-
CAIRGSGGTYEQYF
TGTGCCATCAGAGGGTCAGGGGGAACCTACGAGCAGTACTTC
>TRBD1|TRBV7-8|TRBJ1-6|-
CASSLVGQGNSPLHF
TGTGCCAGCAGCTTAGTAGGACAGGGTAATTCACCCCTCCACTTT
>-|TRBV6-5|TRBJ1-2|-
CASRTGGAPRGYTF
TGTGCCAGCAGAACTGGGGGGGCACCGAGGGGCTACACCTTC
>TRBD1|TRBV30|TRBJ1-5|-
CAWSVTGGGQPQHF
TGTGCCTGGAGTGTTACAGGGGGCGGTCAGCCCCAGCATTTT
>TRBD1|TRBV6-5|TRBJ1-3|-
CASSWGTGRDGNTIYF
TGTGCCAGCAGTTGGGGGACAGGAAGGGATGGAAACACCATATATTTT
>-|TRBV27|TRBJ2-6|-
CASKDTISGANVLTF
TGTGCCAGCAAGGACACCATCTCTGGGGCCAACGTCCTGACTTTC
>-|TRBV11-1|TRBJ1-1|few
CASSLREAFTEAFF
TGTGCCAGCAGCTTGAGGGAGGCGTTTACCGAAGCTTTCTTT
>TRBD1|TRBV6-6|TRBJ2-7|-
CASRTGTGVAEQYF
TGTGCCAGCAGGACCGGGACAGGGGTGGCCGAGCAGTACTTC
>-|TRBV5-5|TRBJ1-6|-
CASSLEQGRSPLHF
TGTGCCAGCAGCTTGGAACAGGGACGCTCACCCCTCCACTTT
>-|TRBV20-1|TRBJ1-3|-
CSASLTERNTIYF
TGCAGTGCTAGTCTCACAGAAAGAAACACCATATATTTT
>TRBD2|TRBV18|TRBJ2-7|-
CASSRTSGVWEQYF
TGTGCCAGCTCAAGGACTAGCGGGGTGTGGGAGCAGTACTTC
>-|TRBV6-5|TRBJ2-1|-
CASREASRDNEQFF
TGTGCCAGCAGAGAGGCTAGCCGAGACAATGAGCAGTTCTTC
>-|TRBV7-8|TRBJ2-7|-
CASSLGVREIEQYF
TGTGCCAGCAGCTTAGGAGTCCGGGAGATCGAGCAGTACTTC
>-|TRBV29-1|TRBJ1-1|-
CSVGTEVSEAFF
TGCAGCGTTGGGACAGAAGTTTCTGAAGCTTTCTTT
>-|TRBV7-8|TRBJ1-5|-
CASSPGDVGGQPQHF
TGTGCCAGCAGCCCGGGGGACGTTGGCGGTCAGCCCCAGCATTTT
>TRBD1|TRBV5-4|TRBJ1-3|-
CASSPSAGTGPGNTIYF
TGTGCCAGCAGCCCAAGCGCCGGGACAGGCCCCGGGAACACCATATATTTT
>TRBD2|TRBV5-1|TRBJ2-1|-
CASSWSGGTYNEQFF
TGCGCCAGCAGCTGGAGCGGGGGGACTTACAATGAGCAGTTCTTC
>-|TRBV5-1|TRBJ1-5|-
CATSEGANQPQHF
TGCGCCACGTCCGAGGGAGCCAATCAGCCCCAGCATTTT
>-|TRBV7-6|TRBJ2-7|-
CASSYAAGYLYEQYF
TGTGCCAGCAGCTACGCCGCGGGGTACCTCTACGAGCAGTACTTC
>-|TRBV4-2|TRBJ1-1|-
CASSLAGNTEAFF
TGTGCCAGCAGCCTAGCGGGGAACACTGAAGCTTTCTTT
>-|TRBV21-1|TRBJ1-3|-
CASSKDRDISVNTIYF
TGTGCCAGCAGCAAAGACCGGGACATCTCTGTAAACACCATATATTTT
>TRBD2|TRBV25-1|TRBJ2-1|-
CASSGRGGNEQFF
TGTGCCAGCAGCGGGAGGGGAGGGAATGAGCAGTTCTTC
>TRBD2|TRBV10-3|TRBJ2-7|-
CAITRTSGSSINEQYF
TGTGCCATCACCCGGACTAGCGGGAGTTCAATCAACGAGCAGTACTTC